This T cell receptor beta chain was captured in a study of T cells after yellow fever vaccination. One entry per CDR3 protein, called by TCRdb with MiXCR from the 5' RACE reads. The repertoire holds 100,000 to 150,000 distinct CDR3 sequences, with 7.2% as singletons. General study findings and limits: FACS-sorted repertoires could contain abundant clonotypes contaminating from the bulk population. Post-booster repertoires contained most primary-vaccination clones again (about 95% CD4, around 88% CD8).

This clonotype showed up many times. Its antigen is as yet unknown. Germline-derived CDR1 and CDR2 are SGHTA and FQGNSA. There are 17 residues in the CDR3. V shed 5 bases and J shed 0 bases, with 14 bases lying between them. The sample here was CD4+ T cells sorted from PBMCs, taken around 45 days after the first yellow fever vaccination. The sequence derives from a man aged 18 to 29 who received the YFV17D yellow fever vaccine. The rearrangement links TRBV7-2 to TRBJ2-6; D perhaps matches TRBD2 (6 bases). The DNA of the CDR3 is TGTGCCAGCAGCCCCCTCCACGGGGGCTCTGGGGCCAACGTCCTGACTTTC. Translation gives CASSPLHGGSGANVLTF.